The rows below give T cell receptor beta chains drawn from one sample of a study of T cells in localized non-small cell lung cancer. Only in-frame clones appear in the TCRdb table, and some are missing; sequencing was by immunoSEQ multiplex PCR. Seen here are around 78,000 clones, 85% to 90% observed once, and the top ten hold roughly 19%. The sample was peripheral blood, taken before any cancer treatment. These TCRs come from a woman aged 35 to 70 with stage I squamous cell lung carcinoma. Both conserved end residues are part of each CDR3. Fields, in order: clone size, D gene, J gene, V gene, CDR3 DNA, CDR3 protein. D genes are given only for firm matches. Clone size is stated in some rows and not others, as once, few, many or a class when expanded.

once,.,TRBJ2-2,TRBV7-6,TGTGCCAGCAGCTTGAGGGCCGGGGAGCTGTTTTTT,CASSLRAGELFF
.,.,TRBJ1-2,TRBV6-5,TGTGCCAGCAGCCCAGCTAAACAGGGTCAGGATGGCTACACCTTC,CASSPAKQGQDGYTF
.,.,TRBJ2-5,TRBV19,TGTGCCAGTAGTCAATCAGAGGGGACCCAGTACTTC,CASSQSEGTQYF
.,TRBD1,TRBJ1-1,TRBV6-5,TGTGCCAGCAGCCGAACAGGGGGCGGGTGGACTGAAGCTTTCTTT,CASSRTGGGWTEAFF
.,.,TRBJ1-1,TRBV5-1,TGCGCCAGCAGCGAAAGGGATACTGAAGCTTTCTTT,CASSERDTEAFF
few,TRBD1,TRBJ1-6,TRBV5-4,TGTGCCAGCAGCCAAGGGACAGGGGGCTCCTATAATTCACCCCTCCACTTT,CASSQGTGGSYNSPLHF
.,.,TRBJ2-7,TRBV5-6,TGTGCCAGCAGTGGAGGGGTCATGAGCGAGCAGTACTTC,CASSGGVMSEQYF
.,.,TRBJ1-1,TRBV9,TGTGCCAGCAGCAAAGATCGGGTCATGAACACTGAAGCTTTCTTT,CASSKDRVMNTEAFF
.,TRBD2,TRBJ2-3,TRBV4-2,TGTGCCAGCAGCCAAGAAGCGGGGGCCCGAACCCGCACAGATACGCAGTATTTT,CASSQEAGARTRTDTQYF
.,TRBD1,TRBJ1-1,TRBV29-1,TGCAGCGTTTCTACCGGGACAGGGGGCACTGAAGCTTTCTTT,CSVSTGTGGTEAFF
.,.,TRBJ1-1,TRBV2,TGTGCCAGCAGACCCACGAACACTGAAGCTTTCTTT,CASRPTNTEAFF
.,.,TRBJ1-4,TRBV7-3,TGTGCCAGCAGCCCCCGGGGACACCCCTTAGCTAATGAAAAACTGTTTTTT,CASSPRGHPLANEKLFF
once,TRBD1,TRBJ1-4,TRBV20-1,TGCAGTACCGGGACAGGTGAAAAACTGTTTTTT,CSTGTGEKLFF
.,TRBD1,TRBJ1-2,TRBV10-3,TGTGCCATCAATCAGGACAGGAACTATGGCTACACCTTC,CAINQDRNYGYTF
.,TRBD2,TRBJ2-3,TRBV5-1,TGCGCCAGCAGCGCCGGGACTAGAGTTTCAGATACGCAGTATTTT,CASSAGTRVSDTQYF
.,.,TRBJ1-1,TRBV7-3,TGTGCCAGCAGCAGTGCGCCTCCGGGGCTGGGCACTGAAGCTTTCTTT,CASSSAPPGLGTEAFF
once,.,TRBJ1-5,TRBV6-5,TGTGCCAGCACACGACAGTTCAATCAGCTCCAGCATTTT,CASTRQFNQLQHF
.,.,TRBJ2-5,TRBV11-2,TGTGCCAGCAGCTTATACGGGCGGCCGTCGACCCAGTACTTC,CASSLYGRPSTQYF
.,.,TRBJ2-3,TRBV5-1,TGCGCCAGCCGCGTCGGGGTCGGAACAGATACGCAGTATTTT,CASRVGVGTDTQYF
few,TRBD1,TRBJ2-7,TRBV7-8,TGTGCCAGCAGGGAAAAGACAGGGTTCTCTGCCTACGAGCAGTACTTC,CASREKTGFSAYEQYF
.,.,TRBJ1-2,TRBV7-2,TGTGCCAGCAGCTTAGGAGGCCCTACTAACTATGGCTACACCTTC,CASSLGGPTNYGYTF
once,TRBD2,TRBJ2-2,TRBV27,TGTGCCAGCAGTTTATGGTCCGCGGGGGCGAACACCGGGGAGCTGTTTTTT,CASSLWSAGANTGELFF
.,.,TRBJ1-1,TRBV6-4,TGTGCCAGCAGTCGGACGGGCGCGGGGACTGAAGCTTTCTTT,CASSRTGAGTEAFF
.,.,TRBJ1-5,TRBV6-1,TGTGCCAGCAGTGAAGGTGTGAGGCCCCAGCATTTT,CASSEGVRPQHF
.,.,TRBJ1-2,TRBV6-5,TGTGCCAGCAGCCTGGACGGGATCAACTATGGCTACACCTTC,CASSLDGINYGYTF
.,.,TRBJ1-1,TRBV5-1,TGCGCCAGCAGCCCAAACCTAGGCGCTGAAGCTTTCTTT,CASSPNLGAEAFF
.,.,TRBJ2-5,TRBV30,TGTGCCTGGAGGTGGGGGGAGACCCAGTACTTC,CAWRWGETQYF
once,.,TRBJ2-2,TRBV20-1,TGCAGTGCCGACAACATCGGGGAGCTGTTTTTT,CSADNIGELFF
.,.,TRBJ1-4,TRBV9,TGTGCCAGCAGCGCCTGGGGGACAACTAATGAAAAACTGTTTTTT,CASSAWGTTNEKLFF
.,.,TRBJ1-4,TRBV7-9,TGTGCCAGCAGTCGGGACGGTTCAACTAATGAAAAACTGTTTTTT,CASSRDGSTNEKLFF
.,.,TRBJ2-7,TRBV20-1,TGCAGTGCTTTAGTCCAGTACTTC,CSALVQYF
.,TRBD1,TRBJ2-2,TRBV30,TGTGCCTTTGGACAGGGTGACGGCGGGGAGCTGTTTTTT,CAFGQGDGGELFF
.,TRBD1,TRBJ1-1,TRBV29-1,TGCAGCGTTGCCGCCTTGAGGGGGACAGTGAACACTGAAGCTTTCTTT,CSVAALRGTVNTEAFF
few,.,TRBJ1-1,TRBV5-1,TGCGCCAGCAGTTCAAGCCCGGAGAACACTGAAGCTTTCTTT,CASSSSPENTEAFF
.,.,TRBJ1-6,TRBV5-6,TGTGCCAGCAGCTTGGCCCTGGTTCAGCAATCACCCCTCCACTTT,CASSLALVQQSPLHF
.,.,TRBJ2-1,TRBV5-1,TGCGCCAGCAATGGGGGCAGTACCTCCTACAATGAGCAGTTCTTC,CASNGGSTSYNEQFF
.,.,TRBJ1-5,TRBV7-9,TGTGCCAGCAGCGATTCAGGCCTGGGGCAGCCCCAGCATTTT,CASSDSGLGQPQHF
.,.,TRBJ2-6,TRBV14,TGTGCCAGCAGCCAACTGGTTGGCATAGGAATACGTGGGGCCAACGTCCTGACTTTC,CASSQLVGIGIRGANVLTF
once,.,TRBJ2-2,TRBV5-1,TGCGCCAGCAGCGTAGAGAACACCGGGGAGCTGTTTTTT,CASSVENTGELFF
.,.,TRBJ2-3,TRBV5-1,TGCGCCAGCAGCTATTCCTATGGGGGGCCCACAGATACGCAGTATTTT,CASSYSYGGPTDTQYF
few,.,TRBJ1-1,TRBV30,TGTGCCTGGAGTGAAGGGGGAGTGATGAACACTGAAGCTTTCTTT,CAWSEGGVMNTEAFF
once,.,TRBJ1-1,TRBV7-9,TGTGCCAGCAGCTTCGGCGGAATGGTGGGGACTGAAGCTTTCTTT,CASSFGGMVGTEAFF
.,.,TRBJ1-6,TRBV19,TGTGCCAGTAACAACAGGGACAATTCACCCCTCCACTTT,CASNNRDNSPLHF
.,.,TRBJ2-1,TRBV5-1,TGCGCCAGCAGCTTGGAGTCTCCGGACGGCCCCTACAATGAGCAGTTCTTC,CASSLESPDGPYNEQFF
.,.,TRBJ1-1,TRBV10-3,TGTGCCATCAGTGGGGGCGGGGGCCAGATTGAAGCTTTCTTT,CAISGGGGQIEAFF
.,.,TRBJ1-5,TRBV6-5,TGTGCCAGCAGCCCCTTCGGGGGAAATCAGCCCCAGCATTTT,CASSPFGGNQPQHF
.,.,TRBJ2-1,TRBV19,TGTGCCAGTAGTATGTCGATTAACTCCTACAATGAGCAGTTCTTC,CASSMSINSYNEQFF
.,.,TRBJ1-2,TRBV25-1,TGTGCCAGCAGTGAGCTAGGGTATAGTGGCTACACCTTC,CASSELGYSGYTF
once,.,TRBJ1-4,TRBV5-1,TGCGCCAGCAGCTTGGCCCAGGCAACTAATGAAAAACTGTTTTTT,CASSLAQATNEKLFF
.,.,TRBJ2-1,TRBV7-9,TGTGCCAGCAGCTTCGGGGCGTCTTACAATGAGCAGTTCTTC,CASSFGASYNEQFF
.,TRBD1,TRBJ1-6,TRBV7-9,TGTGCCAGCAGCTTCCACGACACAGGGGGCATAGGTTCACCCCTCCACTTT,CASSFHDTGGIGSPLHF
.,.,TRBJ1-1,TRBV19,TGTGCCAGTAGTTTCACGGCGGACAACACTGAAGCTTTCTTT,CASSFTADNTEAFF
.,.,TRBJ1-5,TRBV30,TGTGCCTGGAGTGTACTCAATCAGCCCCAGCATTTT,CAWSVLNQPQHF
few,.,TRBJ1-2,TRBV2,TGTGCCAGCAGTTATGGAATCCCGCCCTATGGCTACACCTTC,CASSYGIPPYGYTF